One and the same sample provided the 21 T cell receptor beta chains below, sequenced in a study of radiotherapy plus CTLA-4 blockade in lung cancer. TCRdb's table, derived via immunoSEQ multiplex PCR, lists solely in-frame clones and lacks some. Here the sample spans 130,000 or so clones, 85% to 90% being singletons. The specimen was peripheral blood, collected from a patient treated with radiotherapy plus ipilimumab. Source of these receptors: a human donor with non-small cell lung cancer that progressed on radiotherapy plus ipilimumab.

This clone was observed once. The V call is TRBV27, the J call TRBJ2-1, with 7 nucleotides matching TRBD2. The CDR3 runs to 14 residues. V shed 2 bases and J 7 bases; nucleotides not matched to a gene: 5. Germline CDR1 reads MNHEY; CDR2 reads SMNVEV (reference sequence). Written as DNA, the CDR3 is TGTGCCAGCAGTTTACTGCGACTAGCTAATGAGCAGTTCTTC. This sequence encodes CASSLLRLANEQFF.

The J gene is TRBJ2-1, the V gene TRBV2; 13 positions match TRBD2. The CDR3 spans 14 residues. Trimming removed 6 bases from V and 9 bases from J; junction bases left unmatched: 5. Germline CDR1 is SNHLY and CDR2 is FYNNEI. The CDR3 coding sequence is TGTGCCAGCAGCAGGACTAGCGGGAGTTCTGAGCAGTTCTTC. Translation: CASSRTSGSSEQFF.

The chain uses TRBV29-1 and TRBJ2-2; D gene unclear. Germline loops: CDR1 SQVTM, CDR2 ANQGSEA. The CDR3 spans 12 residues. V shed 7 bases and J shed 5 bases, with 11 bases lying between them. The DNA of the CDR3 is TGCAGCGCCTTAGTAGTTACCGGGGAGCTGTTTTTT. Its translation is CSALVVTGELFF.

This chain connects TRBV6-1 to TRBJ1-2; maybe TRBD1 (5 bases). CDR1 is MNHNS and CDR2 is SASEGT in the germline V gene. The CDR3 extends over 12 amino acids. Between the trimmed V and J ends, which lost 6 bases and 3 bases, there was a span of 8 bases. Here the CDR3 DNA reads TGTGCCAGCAGGACAGCGGACTATGGCTACACCTTC. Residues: CASRTADYGYTF.

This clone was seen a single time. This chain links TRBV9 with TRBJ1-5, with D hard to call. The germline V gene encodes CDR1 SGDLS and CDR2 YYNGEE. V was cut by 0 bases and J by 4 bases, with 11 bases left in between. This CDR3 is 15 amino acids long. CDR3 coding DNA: TGTGCCAGCAGCGTAGATGGCCGGCAGAATCAGCCCCAGCATTTT. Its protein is CASSVDGRQNQPQHF. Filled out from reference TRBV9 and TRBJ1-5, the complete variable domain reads DSGVTQTPKHLITATGQRVTLRCSPRSGDLSVYWYQQSLDQGLQFLIQYYNGEERAKGNILERFSAQQFPDLHSELNLSSLELGDSALYFCASSVDGRQNQPQHFGDGTRLSIL.

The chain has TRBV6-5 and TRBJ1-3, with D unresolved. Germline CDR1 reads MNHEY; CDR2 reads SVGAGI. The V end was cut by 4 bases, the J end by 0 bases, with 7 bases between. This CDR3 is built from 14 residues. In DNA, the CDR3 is TGTGCCAGCAGTTGGGGTGACTCTGGAAACACCATATATTTT. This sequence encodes CASSWGDSGNTIYF.

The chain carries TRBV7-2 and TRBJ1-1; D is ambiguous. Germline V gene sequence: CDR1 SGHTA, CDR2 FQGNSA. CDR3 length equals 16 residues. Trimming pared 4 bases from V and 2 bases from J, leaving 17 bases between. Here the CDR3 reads CASSSRGKTANTEAFF. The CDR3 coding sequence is TGTGCCAGCAGCTCCAGAGGGAAAACAGCCAACACTGAAGCTTTCTTT.

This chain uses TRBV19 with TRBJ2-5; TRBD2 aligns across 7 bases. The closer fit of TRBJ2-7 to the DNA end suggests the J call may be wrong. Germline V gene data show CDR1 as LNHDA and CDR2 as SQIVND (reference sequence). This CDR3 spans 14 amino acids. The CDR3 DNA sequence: TGTGCCAGTAGTATAGGCGGGGGCTCCTACGAGCAGTACTTC. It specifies CASSIGGGSYEQYF.

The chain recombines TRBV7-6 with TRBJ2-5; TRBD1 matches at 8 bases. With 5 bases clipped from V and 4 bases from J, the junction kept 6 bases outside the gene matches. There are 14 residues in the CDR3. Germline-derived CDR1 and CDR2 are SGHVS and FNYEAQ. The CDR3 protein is CASSPTGVAETQYF. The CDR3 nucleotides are TGTGCCAGCAGCCCGACAGGGGTTGCAGAGACCCAGTACTTC.

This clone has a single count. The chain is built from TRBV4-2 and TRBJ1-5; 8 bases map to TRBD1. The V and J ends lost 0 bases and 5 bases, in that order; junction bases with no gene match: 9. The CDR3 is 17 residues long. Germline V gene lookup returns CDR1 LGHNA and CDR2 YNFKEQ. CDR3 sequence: CASSQDSGQGGYQPQHF. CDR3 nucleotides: TGTGCCAGCAGCCAAGATAGCGGACAGGGTGGCTATCAGCCCCAGCATTTT.

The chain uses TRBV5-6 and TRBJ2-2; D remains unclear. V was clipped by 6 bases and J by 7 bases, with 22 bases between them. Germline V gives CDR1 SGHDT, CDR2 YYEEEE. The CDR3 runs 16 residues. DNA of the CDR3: TGTGCCAGCACAAAAAATCCAACCCGGCCCGGCGGGGAGCTGTTTTTT. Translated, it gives CASTKNPTRPGGELFF.

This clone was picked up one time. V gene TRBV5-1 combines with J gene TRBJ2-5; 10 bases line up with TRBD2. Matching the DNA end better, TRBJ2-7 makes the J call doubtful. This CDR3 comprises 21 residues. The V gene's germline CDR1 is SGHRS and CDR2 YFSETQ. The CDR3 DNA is TGCGCCAGCAGCTTTAGGAATCTGGGGCCTAGCGGGAGCGTTTCCCACTACGAGCAGTACTTC. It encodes CASSFRNLGPSGSVSHYEQYF.

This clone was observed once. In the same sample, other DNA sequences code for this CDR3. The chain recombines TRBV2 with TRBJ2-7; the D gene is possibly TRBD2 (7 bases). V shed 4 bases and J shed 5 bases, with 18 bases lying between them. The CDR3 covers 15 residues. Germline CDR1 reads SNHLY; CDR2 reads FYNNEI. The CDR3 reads CASSGVGGPLDEQYF. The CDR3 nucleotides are TGTGCCAGCAGTGGGGTGGGGGGGCCCTTGGACGAGCAGTACTTC.

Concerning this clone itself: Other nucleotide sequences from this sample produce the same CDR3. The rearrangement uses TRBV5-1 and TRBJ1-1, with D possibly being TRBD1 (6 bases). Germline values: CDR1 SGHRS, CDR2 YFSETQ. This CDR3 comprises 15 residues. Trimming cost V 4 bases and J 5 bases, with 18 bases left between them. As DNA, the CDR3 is TGCGCCAGCAGCCGCGGGCTAGGGGGGGTTACTGAAGCTTTCTTT. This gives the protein CASSRGLGGVTEAFF.

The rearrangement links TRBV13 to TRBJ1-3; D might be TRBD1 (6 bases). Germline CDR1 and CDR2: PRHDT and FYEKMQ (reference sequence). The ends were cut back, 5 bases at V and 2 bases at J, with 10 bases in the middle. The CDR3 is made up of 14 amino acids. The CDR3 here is CASSTTGTGNTIYF. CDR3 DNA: TGTGCCAGCAGCACGACAGGTACTGGAAACACCATATATTTT.

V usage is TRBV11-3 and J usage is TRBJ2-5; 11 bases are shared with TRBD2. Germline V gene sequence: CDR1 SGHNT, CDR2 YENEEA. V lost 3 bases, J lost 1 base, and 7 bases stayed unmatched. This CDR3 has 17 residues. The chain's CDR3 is CASSFVQTSGTQETQYF. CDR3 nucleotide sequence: TGTGCCAGCAGCTTTGTACAGACTAGCGGGACCCAAGAGACCCAGTACTTC.

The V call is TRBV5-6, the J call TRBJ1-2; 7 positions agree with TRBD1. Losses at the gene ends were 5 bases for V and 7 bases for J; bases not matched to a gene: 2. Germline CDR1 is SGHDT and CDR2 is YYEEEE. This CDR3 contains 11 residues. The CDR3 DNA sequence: TGTGCCAGCAGAGGGGACAGTGGCTACACCTTC. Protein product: CASRGDSGYTF.

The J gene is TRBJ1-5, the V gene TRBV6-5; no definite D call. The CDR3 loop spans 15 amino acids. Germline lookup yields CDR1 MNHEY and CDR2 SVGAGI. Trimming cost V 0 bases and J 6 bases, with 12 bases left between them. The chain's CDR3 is CASSYSLEEGQPQHF. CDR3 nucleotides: TGTGCCAGCAGTTACTCGTTAGAAGAGGGTCAGCCCCAGCATTTT.

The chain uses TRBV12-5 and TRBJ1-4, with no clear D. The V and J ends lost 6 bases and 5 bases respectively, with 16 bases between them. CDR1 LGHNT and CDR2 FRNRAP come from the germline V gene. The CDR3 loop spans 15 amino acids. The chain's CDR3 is CASGPGPPNNEKLFF. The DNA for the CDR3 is TGTGCTAGTGGCCCGGGCCCGCCGAACAATGAAAAACTGTTTTTT.

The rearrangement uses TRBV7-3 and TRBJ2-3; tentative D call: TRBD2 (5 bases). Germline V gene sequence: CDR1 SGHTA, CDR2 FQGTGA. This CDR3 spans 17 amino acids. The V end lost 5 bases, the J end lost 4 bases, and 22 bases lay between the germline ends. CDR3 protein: CASSGPRPKRGPDTQYF. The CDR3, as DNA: TGTGCCAGCAGCGGACCCCGACCGAAAAGAGGGCCAGATACGCAGTATTTT.

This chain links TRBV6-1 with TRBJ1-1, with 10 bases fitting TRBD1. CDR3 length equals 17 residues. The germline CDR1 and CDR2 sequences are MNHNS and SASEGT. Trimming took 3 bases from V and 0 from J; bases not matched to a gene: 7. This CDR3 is CASSDPRDRGLNTEAFF. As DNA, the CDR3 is TGTGCCAGCAGTGATCCCCGGGACAGGGGCTTGAACACTGAAGCTTTCTTT.